These T cell receptor beta chains were read from a single sample in a study of cytomegalovirus exposure and HLA in healthy donors. Data came from immunoSEQ multiplex PCR; TCRdb stores just in-frame clones and leaves some out. The data show about 48,000 clones, approximately 88% seen once. The sequencing input was PBMCs. These receptors all stem from a woman aged 30 to 39 in good health and CMV-seronegative. Both conserved end residues are part of each CDR3. A D gene is named only where the DNA matches it firmly. Size is omitted from some rows. Given values are once, few, many or a class for expanded clones.

abundance	j_gene	v_gene	d_gene	CDR3aa	CDR3nt
.	TRBJ2-5	TRBV7-2	.	CASSAGGSAETQYF	TGTGCCAGCAGCGCTGGGGGGAGCGCGGAGACCCAGTACTTC
.	TRBJ2-7	TRBV27	.	CASSGHKLGYEQYF	TGTGCCAGCAGCGGACATAAGCTCGGCTACGAGCAGTACTTC
.	TRBJ2-3	TRBV9	.	CASSVPGLGLGSSSTDTQYF	TGTGCCAGCAGCGTCCCAGGGTTGGGACTGGGGTCCTCTAGCACAGATACGCAGTATTTT
once	TRBJ1-5	TRBV28	.	CASRSGTKNQPQHF	TGTGCCAGCAGGAGCGGGACGAAGAATCAGCCCCAGCATTTT
.	TRBJ2-3	TRBV5-1	TRBD1	CASSRGQITDTQYF	TGCGCCAGCAGCAGGGGACAGATAACAGATACGCAGTATTTT
.	TRBJ2-7	TRBV6-5	TRBD1	CASSLQGNEQYF	TGTGCCAGCAGTTTACAGGGGAACGAGCAGTACTTC
.	TRBJ2-3	TRBV4-1	.	CASSRYQGKTTDTQYF	TGCGCCAGCAGCCGCTACCAGGGAAAGACGACAGATACGCAGTATTTT
.	TRBJ2-7	TRBV5-5	TRBD2	CASSLGTSSEQYF	TGTGCCAGCAGCCTCGGGACTAGTTCAGAGCAGTACTTC
.	TRBJ2-4	TRBV28	.	CASSFLTGAKNIQYF	TGTGCCAGCAGTTTCCTCACGGGAGCCAAAAACATTCAGTACTTC
.	TRBJ2-3	TRBV23-1	.	CASSQTYRVCTDTQYF	TGCGCCAGCAGTCAAACCTACAGGGTGTGCACAGATACGCAGTATTTT
.	TRBJ1-1	TRBV7-2	.	CASSSVYSMNTEAFF	TGTGCCAGCAGCTCGGTATACTCCATGAACACTGAAGCTTTCTTT
.	TRBJ2-7	TRBV11-2	.	CASSPDPGYREQYF	TGTGCCAGCAGCCCGGACCCAGGGTATCGGGAGCAGTACTTC
.	TRBJ1-1	TRBV6-6	TRBD1	CASRPTGGTEAFF	TGTGCCAGCAGACCGACAGGGGGCACTGAAGCTTTCTTT
.	TRBJ2-5	TRBV7-9	TRBD2	CASSLVGLAETQYF	TGTGCCAGCAGCTTAGTCGGACTAGCGGAGACCCAGTACTTC
.	TRBJ2-1	TRBV4-2	TRBD1	CASSLRQGNYNEQFF	TGTGCCAGCAGCCTAAGACAGGGAAACTACAATGAGCAGTTCTTC
few	TRBJ1-2	TRBV28	.	CASSSPPEAIGYGYTF	TGTGCCAGCAGTTCCCCTCCAGAGGCGATCGGCTATGGCTACACCTTC
.	TRBJ2-3	TRBV5-1	TRBD2	CASSTGIAGLSTDTQYF	TGCGCCAGCAGCACAGGAATAGCGGGACTTAGCACAGATACGCAGTATTTT
.	TRBJ1-1	TRBV7-3	.	CASSSEGTEAFF	TGTGCCAGCAGCTCCGAGGGAACTGAAGCTTTCTTT
.	TRBJ2-1	TRBV5-1	TRBD1	CASSIIRQGGNEQFF	TGCGCCAGCAGCATAATTAGACAGGGTGGGAATGAGCAGTTCTTC
few	TRBJ2-3	TRBV7-9	.	CASTWRPVTDTQYF	TGTGCCAGCACCTGGAGGCCGGTCACAGATACGCAGTATTTT
.	TRBJ1-4	TRBV28	.	CASRIAFEKLFF	TGTGCCAGCAGAATCGCGTTTGAAAAACTGTTTTTT
.	TRBJ2-7	TRBV28	.	CASSWAADSSYEQYF	TGTGCCAGCAGTTGGGCAGCTGACAGTTCCTACGAGCAGTACTTC
.	TRBJ1-2	TRBV9	TRBD1	CASSAAGGSGYGYTF	TGTGCCAGCAGCGCCGCAGGGGGCTCTGGCTATGGCTACACCTTC
.	TRBJ2-7	TRBV29-1	TRBD1	CSAYLGTASYEQYF	TGCAGCGCCTATCTCGGGACAGCCTCCTACGAGCAGTACTTC
.	TRBJ1-2	TRBV2	.	CASSAHYGYTF	TGTGCCAGCAGTGCTCACTATGGCTACACCTTC
.	TRBJ2-5	TRBV28	.	CASSLYGRGGETQYF	TGTGCCAGCAGTTTATACGGCAGGGGCGGGGAGACCCAGTACTTC
.	TRBJ2-7	TRBV13	TRBD1	CASSLRPLWGTESYEQYF	TGTGCCAGCAGCTTACGACCCCTCTGGGGGACAGAGTCCTACGAGCAGTACTTC
.	TRBJ1-1	TRBV28	.	CASSWAPDGMNTEAFF	TGTGCCAGCAGTTGGGCCCCTGACGGGATGAACACTGAAGCTTTCTTT
.	TRBJ2-7	TRBV28	TRBD2	CASTSGGSGASYEQYF	TGTGCCAGCACCTCGGGGGGTAGCGGAGCCTCCTACGAGCAGTACTTC
.	TRBJ1-2	TRBV2	TRBD1	CASSEGTVNYGYTF	TGTGCCAGCAGTGAGGGGACAGTAAACTATGGCTACACCTTC
.	TRBJ2-1	TRBV7-6	TRBD1	CASSKVVQGAYNEQFF	TGTGCCAGCAGCAAAGTGGTCCAGGGGGCTTACAATGAGCAGTTCTTC
.	TRBJ2-7	TRBV6-5	.	CASSYQGIGREQYF	TGTGCCAGCAGTTACCAGGGTATTGGGCGCGAGCAGTACTTC
few	TRBJ2-7	TRBV5-1	TRBD2	CASSAGLAYEQYF	TGCGCCAGCAGCGCCGGACTAGCCTACGAGCAGTACTTC